The TCR beta chain under discussion was sequenced for a study of spatial heterogeneity in lung cancer. The germline CDR1 and CDR2 sequences are KGHSH and LQKENI. The V segment lost 5 bases and the J segment 2 bases; nucleotides outside the gene matches: 5. This CDR3 contains 14 residues. Each CDR3 protein is one row after TCRdb ran MiXCR on the 5' RACE reads. The sample carries tens of thousands of distinct CDR3 sequences, about 12% recorded once. Noted time point: sample taken at primary tumor resection. Whole RNA was taken from tumor, nontumor lung or frozen PBMC; it was then sequenced unsorted. The J gene is TRBJ1-1, the V gene TRBV18; 7 nucleotides line up with TRBD1. The receptor comes from a male donor with early-stage non-small cell lung cancer. The material sequenced was PBMCs, taken at surgery. The CDR3 protein is CASSSRDSNTEAFF. CDR3 DNA sequence: TGTGCCAGCTCATCCCGGGACAGTAACACTGAAGCTTTCTTT. Complete variable domain (other parts from reference TRBV18 and TRBJ1-1): NAGVMQNPRHLVRRRGQEARLRCSPMKGHSHVYWYRQLPEEGLKFMVYLQKENIIDESGMPKERFSAEFPKEGPSILRIQQVVRGDSAAYFCASSSRDSNTEAFFGQGTRLTVV.